This section outlines one TCR beta chain sequence together with its context. The antigen it recognizes is unknown. Base qualities are missing; no much larger clone stands one base away. RNA was extracted using the RNeasy kit, and roughly 0.5 to 1 microgram was reverse transcribed with random hexamers. TCR beta CDR3 regions were amplified with the immunoSEQ multiplex PCR assay covering 54 Vbeta and 13 Jbeta segments. To correct PCR amplification bias, a synthetic template baseline was used for both primer optimization and computational correction. Concerning the study's data processing: Reads were assigned to V, D and J genes according to IMGT and analyzed in immunoSEQ Analyzer, with only productive sequences retained. To calculate clonality, Shannon entropy was normalized by log2 of the number of productive unique sequences and then subtracted from one. For each patient and control, public and private clones were evaluated within the 100 most prevalent clones. A clone was defined as Susac-specific if it was absent from the healthy and MS cohorts, from 950 to 1,300 published viral clones and from other ImmuneACCESS disease sequences. The public reads were quality trimmed at Q25 with fastp and then assembled into clones with MiXCR by TCRdb, keeping productive beta chains. All rows with the same CDR3 protein become a single entry with the most common DNA and genes. It is TCRdb's table, rather than the study itself, that gives the V and J calls and clone size. This sample is represented by about 22,000 distinct CDR3 sequences; 90% to 95% of them were singletons. Together, the top ten hold 0.25% to 0.3% of the sample.

As encoded in the germline V gene, CDR1 is SQVTM while CDR2 is ANQGSEA. The trim is 6 bases for V and 2 bases for J, with a gap of 14 bases between the germline ends. CDR3 length: 14 amino acids, cysteine to phenylalanine. The kept DNA is CDR3 alone, 42 bases in frame from the first base. Peripheral blood CD8+ and CD4+ T cells from healthy donors, Susac syndrome patients and multiple sclerosis patients were profiled by high-throughput TCR beta sequencing. Healthy donors were age- and sex-matched controls. Bulk CD8+ and CD4+ T cells were purified by magnetic negative isolation, while CD8+ TEMRA cells were enriched using FACS. Blood was collected in EDTA tubes and processed within 24 hours, with PBMCs isolated through density gradient centrifugation. PBMCs intended for TCR sequencing were cryopreserved in liquid nitrogen and thawed later in a water bath at 37 degrees C. Purity of sorted or isolated CD4+, CD8+ and CD8+ TEMRA cells was at least 90%.

The data are from a study of CD8 T cells in Susac syndrome (dated by TCRdb to between 2018 and 2021). At the level of the whole study: Whether CD8+ T cell activation and differentiation in Susac syndrome was antigen driven was tested using repertoire sequencing. The study compared CD8+ T cell repertoire clonality among 12 healthy donors, around 14 Susac syndrome patients and some 16 multiple sclerosis patients. Overall study results and their limits: The number of individuals in the TCR sequencing and HLA analysis was acknowledged as relatively small.

Source material: CD8+ T cells from PBMCs. This sequence originates from a human donor in good health. Here the chain combines TRBV29-1 and TRBJ2-4, with the D gene call left open. The nucleotide sequence is TGCAGCGTGATGGACGGTCGATCCAAAAACATTCAGTACTTC. Translated, this gives CSVMDGRSKNIQYF. Reference TRBV29-1 and TRBJ2-4 genes cover what lies past the CDR3, so the full variable domain is SAVISQKPSRDICQRGTSLTIQCQVDSQVTMMFWYRQQPGQSLTLIATANQGSEATYESGFVIDKFPISRPNLTFSTLTVSNMSPEDSSIYLCSVMDGRSKNIQYFGAGTRLSVL.